This T cell receptor beta chain emerged from a study of early T cells in non-severe SARS-CoV-2 infection. Study results and limitations: The matching step, a VDJdb search, favored anti-spike CD8 responses and missed private and CD4 specificities.

The CDR3 extends over 16 amino acids. Germline V gene data show CDR1 as KGHSH and CDR2 as LQKENI. V gave up 2 bases and J gave up 7 bases, with 18 bases separating them. This clonotype came up many times. Its antigen remains unknown. cDNA molecules, individually, were tagged with unique molecular identifiers. In TCRdb, the 5' RACE reads were re-called with MiXCR into one record per CDR3 protein. The repertoire consists of 75,000 to 95,000 distinct CDR3 sequences, with roughly 15% occurring once and the leading ten covering 4.5% to 6.5%. This clonotype was obtained from an adult who was a healthcare worker with PCR-confirmed SARS-CoV-2 infection or an uninfected control (not recorded which). Specimen: whole blood, collected at baseline. V and J are TRBV18 and TRBJ2-1; no clear D. Here the CDR3 reads CASSPFDLGTRNEQFF. The CDR3 region has the DNA TGTGCCAGCTCACCATTCGATCTGGGAACCCGGAATGAGCAGTTCTTC.